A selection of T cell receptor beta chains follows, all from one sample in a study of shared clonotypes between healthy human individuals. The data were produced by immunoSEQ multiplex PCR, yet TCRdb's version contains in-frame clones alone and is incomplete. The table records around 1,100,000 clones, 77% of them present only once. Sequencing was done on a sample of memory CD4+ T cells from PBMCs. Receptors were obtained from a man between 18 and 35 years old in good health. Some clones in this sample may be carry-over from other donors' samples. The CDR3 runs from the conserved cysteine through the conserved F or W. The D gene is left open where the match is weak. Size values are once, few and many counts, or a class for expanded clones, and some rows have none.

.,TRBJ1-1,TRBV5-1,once,CASSPDRLNTEAFF,TGCGCCAGCAGCCCCGACAGGCTGAACACTGAAGCTTTCTTT
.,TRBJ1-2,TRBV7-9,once,CASSFFPVTNYGYTF,TGTGCCAGCAGCTTCTTTCCAGTTACTAACTATGGCTACACCTTC
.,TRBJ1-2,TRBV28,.,CASTRQGSGGYTF,TGTGCCAGCACGAGGCAGGGGAGTGGTGGCTACACCTTC
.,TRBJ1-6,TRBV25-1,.,CASSEGVDSPLHF,TGTGCCAGCAGTGAAGGGGTTGATTCACCCCTCCACTTT
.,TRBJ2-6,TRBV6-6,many,CASSPNRAPGANVLTF,TGTGCCAGCAGTCCAAATAGGGCTCCAGGGGCCAACGTCCTGACTTTC
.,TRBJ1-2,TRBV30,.,CAWSYPRAANYGYTF,TGTGCCTGGAGTTATCCCAGGGCCGCTAACTATGGCTACACCTTC
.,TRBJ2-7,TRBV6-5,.,CASRRVGAGLYEQYF,TGTGCCAGCAGACGGGTCGGCGCGGGCCTCTACGAGCAGTACTTC
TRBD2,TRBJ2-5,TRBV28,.,CASSTPAGGETQYF,TGTGCCAGCAGTACCCCGGCGGGAGGGGAGACCCAGTACTTC
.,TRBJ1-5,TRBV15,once,CATSRERGSNQPQHF,TGTGCCACCAGCAGAGAGCGCGGTAGCAATCAGCCCCAGCATTTT
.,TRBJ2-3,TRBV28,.,CASSLPGIDSTDTQYF,TGTGCCAGCAGCTTACCAGGGATAGATAGCACAGATACGCAGTATTTT
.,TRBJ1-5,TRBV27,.,CASSSLDRINSNQPQHF,TGTGCCAGCAGTTCCTTAGACAGGATTAATAGCAATCAGCCCCAGCATTTT
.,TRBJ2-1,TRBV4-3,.,CASSQGPASYNEQFF,TGCGCCAGCAGCCAAGGCCCTGCTAGTTACAATGAGCAGTTCTTC
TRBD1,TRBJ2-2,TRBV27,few,CASSLGTGVKTGELFF,TGTGCCAGCAGTCTAGGGACAGGGGTAAAAACCGGGGAGCTGTTTTTT
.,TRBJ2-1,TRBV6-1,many,CASTLIAVGEQFF,TGTGCCAGCACCTTGATCGCGGTTGGGGAGCAGTTCTTC
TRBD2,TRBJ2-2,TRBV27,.,CASSPRLAGGPRELFF,TGTGCCAGCAGTCCGAGACTAGCGGGAGGGCCCCGGGAGCTGTTTTTT
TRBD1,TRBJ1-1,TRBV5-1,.,CASSLVSSLTGDPAFF,TGCGCCAGCAGCTTGGTGTCGTCATTAACAGGGGATCCTGCTTTCTTT
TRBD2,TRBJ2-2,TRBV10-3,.,CAISGTSGDTGELFF,TGTGCCATCAGTGGGACTAGCGGGGACACCGGGGAGCTGTTTTTT
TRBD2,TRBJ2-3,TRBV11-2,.,CASSSGGTSIGTQYF,TGTGCCAGCAGCTCAGGGGGGACTAGCATAGGTACGCAGTATTTT
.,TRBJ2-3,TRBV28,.,CASSRTDLRTQYF,TGTGCCAGCAGTAGGACAGACCTTAGGACGCAGTATTTT